Listed below are T cell receptor beta chains from one sample, sequenced in a study of blood T cell repertoires in COVID-19. Clones were read by immunoSEQ multiplex PCR, and TCRdb kept only the in-frame ones, dropping some. The table lists about 89,000 clones, about nine tenths of them singletons. Sequencing input: peripheral blood. The source of these receptors is a male donor with acute or convalescent COVID-19. The CDR3 runs from the conserved cysteine through the conserved F or W. The D gene is left open where the match is weak. Size tells how often a clone was seen (once, few, many) or the class of an expanded clone, and some rows leave it out.

size,D,J,V,DNA,CDR3
NA,TRBD1,TRBJ1-4,TRBV28,TGTGCCAGCCGCCGGGACAGGGGTCTCATTAATGAAAAACTGTTTTTT,CASRRDRGLINEKLFF
NA,TRBD1,TRBJ2-7,TRBV18,TGTGCCAGCTCACCCGGGGACAGGGTGTCCGAGCAGTACTTC,CASSPGDRVSEQYF
NA,NA,TRBJ1-1,TRBV19,TGTGCCAGCCGGGACTTCGGGAACACTGAAGCTTTCTTT,CASRDFGNTEAFF
NA,TRBD2,TRBJ2-7,TRBV6-5,TGTGCCAGCACCCTAACGGGAGGGGTAAGCTACGAGCAGTACTTC,CASTLTGGVSYEQYF
NA,TRBD2,TRBJ2-1,TRBV10-3,TGTGCCATCAGGGGTAGCGGGGGCTCCTACAATGAGCAGTTCTTC,CAIRGSGGSYNEQFF
NA,TRBD1,TRBJ1-3,TRBV11-2,TGTGCCAGCAGCTCGACCTTTGACAGGGTTGACACCATATATTTT,CASSSTFDRVDTIYF
NA,TRBD2,TRBJ2-2,TRBV14,TGTGCCAGCAGCCAGCGGGGGGGCCGTGGCACCGGGGAGCTGTTTTTT,CASSQRGGRGTGELFF
NA,NA,TRBJ2-1,TRBV7-9,TGTGCCAGCAGCCGGGACACCTACAATGAGCAGTTCTTC,CASSRDTYNEQFF
NA,NA,TRBJ1-5,TRBV2,TGTGCCAGCAGTTCAAATAGCAATCAGCCCCAGCATTTT,CASSSNSNQPQHF
NA,NA,TRBJ2-2,TRBV7-9,TGTGCCAGCAGCCCCGGGGTCGCGTGGACCGGGGAGCTGTTTTTT,CASSPGVAWTGELFF
once,NA,TRBJ1-4,TRBV7-9,TGTGCCAGCAGCCTCACCCAGGGTTCGGAAAAACTGTTTTTT,CASSLTQGSEKLFF
NA,NA,TRBJ1-1,TRBV21-1,TGTGCCAGCAGCAAAGAGGCAGGGCAGCAGAACACTGAAGCTTTCTTT,CASSKEAGQQNTEAFF
NA,NA,TRBJ2-7,TRBV3-1/TRBV3-2,TGTGCCAGCAGCCGTTCAGGGGCGCACGAGCAGTACTTC,CASSRSGAHEQYF
NA,NA,TRBJ2-1,TRBV6-5,TGTGCCAGCAGGGCGGGGACTGGCTACAATGAGCAGTTCTTC,CASRAGTGYNEQFF
NA,NA,TRBJ2-2,TRBV5-4,TGTGCCAGCAGACAACAGGTTTCCAACACCGGGGAGCTGTTTTTT,CASRQQVSNTGELFF
NA,TRBD1,TRBJ1-5,TRBV6-5,TGTGCCGTCGGGACAGGACAGCCCCAGCATTTT,CAVGTGQPQHF
NA,NA,TRBJ2-7,TRBV5-1,TGCGCCAGCAGCTTGGTCAGGCGTGGCAACTACGAGCAGTACTTC,CASSLVRRGNYEQYF
NA,NA,TRBJ1-5,TRBV25-1,TGTGCCAGCAGTGAAGCCGGGAGCAATCAGCCCCAGCATTTT,CASSEAGSNQPQHF
NA,TRBD2,TRBJ2-2,TRBV18,TGTGCCAGCTCGGGACTAGGGAACACCGGGGAGCTGTTTTTT,CASSGLGNTGELFF
NA,NA,TRBJ2-5,TRBV2,TGTGCCAGCAGTGATGGGCGGGGCCAAGGGGAGACCCAGTACTTC,CASSDGRGQGETQYF
NA,NA,TRBJ2-3,TRBV5-4,TGTGCCAGCAGCCCCGGGACTGGCCGGGGGGCTACAGATACGCAGTATTTT,CASSPGTGRGATDTQYF
NA,TRBD1,TRBJ1-4,TRBV10-2,TGCGCCAGCACCCTGGACAGGGGTGAAAAACTGTTTTTT,CASTLDRGEKLFF
once,TRBD1,TRBJ1-2,TRBV25-1,TGTGCCAGCAGACCGACAGGGGGCAACTATGGCTACACCTTC,CASRPTGGNYGYTF
once,NA,TRBJ2-3,TRBV19,TGTGCCAGTAGTATAGGCTCGGGCACAGATACGCAGTATTTT,CASSIGSGTDTQYF
NA,NA,TRBJ2-5,TRBV29-1,TGCAGCGTTGTTAGGGGGGGGAACCAAGAGACCCAGTACTTC,CSVVRGGNQETQYF
NA,TRBD1,TRBJ2-2,TRBV15,TGTGCCACCAGCCCCCGGCAGGGGGCCGCGGGGACCGGGGAGCTGTTTTTT,CATSPRQGAAGTGELFF
NA,NA,TRBJ2-7,TRBV7-9,TGTGCCAGCAGCCCCGACAGATCCTCCTACGAGCAGTACTTC,CASSPDRSSYEQYF
NA,NA,TRBJ1-1,TRBV2,TGTGCCAGCAAGATCAGCGGCAACACTGAAGCTTTCTTT,CASKISGNTEAFF
NA,NA,TRBJ1-1,TRBV27,TGTGCCAGCACCCCACCCGGTCTTAACACTGAAGCTTTCTTT,CASTPPGLNTEAFF
few,TRBD1,TRBJ2-3,TRBV5-4,TGTGCCAGCAGCTTGGGACAGGGGGCGACAGATACGCAGTATTTT,CASSLGQGATDTQYF
NA,NA,TRBJ1-4,TRBV2,TGTGCCAGCAGTAAGGGAGGAACTAATGAAAAACTGTTTTTT,CASSKGGTNEKLFF
NA,NA,TRBJ2-2,TRBV7-8,TGTGCCAGCAGGCCGGGACAATCGAACACCGGGGAGCTGTTTTTT,CASRPGQSNTGELFF
NA,NA,TRBJ2-3,TRBV2,TGTGCCAGCAGTGCCCAGGGACACACAGATACGCAGTATTTT,CASSAQGHTDTQYF
NA,TRBD1,TRBJ1-1,TRBV4-1,TGCGCCAGCAGCCAAGAGGTACAGGGGGCATCGTCTGAAGCTTTCTTT,CASSQEVQGASSEAFF
NA,TRBD2,TRBJ2-2,TRBV5-4,TGTGCCAGCAGCGGGCCGGAGCGGGGTGGGACCCCAATCGTTCTGTTTTTT,CASSGPERGGTPIVLFF
few,NA,TRBJ1-2,TRBV6-4,TGTGCCAGCAGTGAAGTGATGAGGGGGACTGGCTACACCTTC,CASSEVMRGTGYTF
NA,NA,TRBJ2-7,TRBV13,TGTGCCAGCAGCGCCAACTCGGCCTACGAGCAGTACTTC,CASSANSAYEQYF
NA,NA,TRBJ1-1,TRBV4-2,TGTGCCAGCAGCCAAAACCTGGGAGATGAGGAAGCTTTCTTT,CASSQNLGDEEAFF
NA,NA,TRBJ1-2,TRBV21-1,TGTGCCAGCAGCTCTTGGGGGCCCGACTCCTATGGCTACACCTTC,CASSSWGPDSYGYTF
NA,TRBD1,TRBJ1-3,TRBV9,TGTGCCAGCAGCCCGGGACAGATCTCTGGAAACACCATATATTTT,CASSPGQISGNTIYF
once,TRBD1,TRBJ1-1,TRBV7-8,TGTGCCAGCAGCAAGGGACAGGGTACGGGAACTGAAGCTTTCTTT,CASSKGQGTGTEAFF
NA,NA,TRBJ1-1,TRBV29-1,TGCAGCGTTGAAGTGTGGCCAGGAGGGAACACTGAAGCTTTCTTT,CSVEVWPGGNTEAFF